Given below is one T cell receptor beta chain in context. What antigen it recognizes has not been identified. Base-call qualities are not available, and no considerably larger clone is one nucleotide away. Other DNA sequences in this specimen translate into the identical CDR3. Donors were healthy HIV-negative adults with no recently reported acute infections or vaccinations. Every donor was a Caucasian adult residing in Nashville, Tennessee, USA. Magnetic negative selection was used to enrich CD4+ T cells, after which naive cells were positively selected on CD45RA and the negative fraction became the memory subset. Blood was collected by leukapheresis, and PBMCs were isolated by Ficoll-Histopaque density gradient centrifugation and then cryopreserved in liquid nitrogen vapor phase. Purity and quantity of every magnetically sorted T cell population were checked by analytical flow cytometry. Genomic DNA was isolated from each sorted fraction and quantified by UV absorbance on a Nanodrop 2000c.

This record belongs to a study of shared clonotypes between healthy human individuals (dated by TCRdb to about 2020). Describing the broader study: A few men and a couple of women, aged 18 to 49 years, made up the cohort. For each donor, CD4 naive and CD4 memory were each given three plates, CD8 naive was given two plates, and CD8 memory was given one plate. To estimate repertoire size and how much clonotype sharing occurs between individuals, the study deeply sequenced the blood TCR repertoires of a handful of healthy adults. Leukapheresis yielded between about 0.9 and 9 billion PBMCs per donor. Different laboratories and diverse techniques were used to prepare libraries and sequence TCR repertoires, to increase sequencing depth and limit assay-specific biases. What the authors observed across the whole study: Estimated clonotype richness was generally larger for naive than for memory subsets. Roughly 5% of naive CD4, 3% to 4% of naive CD8, 2.3% of memory CD4, and around 0.4% of memory CD8 clonotypes were shared across several donors. Rarefaction of sorted-subset datasets indicated incomplete sequencing despite the large sequencing depth. Sampling was restricted to blood, and TCR repertoires in tissue are likely to differ from TCR repertoires in blood. Compared with non-shared clonotypes, the clonotypes found in all four sorted-subset donors had higher generation probabilities. The genetic and exposure-history diversity represented was limited by the small number of donors. Based on pairwise subsampling, the degree of clonotype sharing among donors was expected to be affected by sequencing depth.

Trimming at the junction amounts to 0 bases on V and 3 bases on J, and the germline ends lie 7 bases apart. Spanning cysteine to phenylalanine, the CDR3 consists of 14 amino acids. CDR3 DNA is the only sequence kept; it has 42 bases, read in frame from the first base. Based on the germline V gene, the CDR1 and CDR2 sequences are SGHRS and YFSETQ. Using the deep immunoSEQ assay, multiplex PCR amplified TCR CDR3 regions from genomic DNA. Extracted genomic DNA from each cell subset was distributed evenly across all wells of several immunoSEQ 96-well plates, and each plate was treated as a replicate. Each replicate PCR for sorted subsets received around 210 ng genomic DNA, equal to roughly 33,000 T cell genomes. Purified libraries were measured with a Qubit 3.0 fluorometer, size-checked on a Bioanalyzer 2100, and measured again with the KAPA Library Quantification kit. Every immunoSEQ 96-well plate was sequenced on a dedicated single-read 150-cycle Illumina NextSeq 550 flow cell. For the original study's pipeline: Because only junctional sequences without quality scores were contained in the immunoSEQ output, filtering matching that applied to full-length reads could not be performed. To assign V/J genes and CDR3, sequences were annotated using PyIR, a Python wrapper for IgBLAST v1.9, with IMGT germline references. Reads were removed for weak V/J assignments (E-value above 1e-6), missing CDR3, stop codons, out-of-frame junctions, or ambiguous translated residues. A V3J clonotype was defined by an identical inferred V gene, J gene, and CDR3 amino acid sequence. Percentage overlap between repertoires was computed as shared unique clonotypes divided by the size of the smaller repertoire. RTK rarefaction, the Chao1 estimator, and Recon v2.1 estimates of unobserved clonotypes were used to assess repertoire richness. For all TCRbeta clonotypes obtained by the gDNA method from a few donors, generation probabilities were computed with OLGA. Held by TCRdb, this immuneACCESS table contains in-frame sequences only and omits some clones. Under half of the omission traces to an unresolved V gene where checked; the cause of the rest is unknown. V and J calls and clone size are as listed in that table; D and trimming were resolved from the DNA. This sample comprises 2 million to 2.5 million clones, 80% to 95% of them detected only once. The ten biggest clones cover 0.36% of the sample.

The source of this sequence is a man younger than 35 in good health. Some clones in this sample may be carry-over from other donors' samples. This sequence uses TRBV5-1 and TRBJ1-5, with no confidently assigned D gene. The sample was naive CD4+ T cells from PBMCs. Taken with the paper, the label for cell subset or site translates to: CD45RA+ positively selected. The nucleotide sequence reads TGCGCCAGCAGCTTGGAGGGCATCAATCAGCCCCAGCATTTT. Its coded protein is CASSLEGINQPQHF. The CDR3 plus the reference TRBV5-1 and TRBJ1-5 genes for the other parts give the full variable domain: KAGVTQTPRYLIKTRGQQVTLSCSPISGHRSVSWYQQTPGQGLQFLFEYFSETQRNKGNFPGRFSGRQFSNSRSEMNVSTLELGDSALYLCASSLEGINQPQHFGDGTRLSIL.